This TCR beta chain was identified in a study of T cell changes during pregnancy in multiple sclerosis. Trimming shortened V by 0 bases and J by 5 bases, and 8 bases separated the two germline ends. Germline V lookup: CDR1 SGHDT, CDR2 YYEEEE. The CDR3 is 13 residues long. Sequenced by immunoSEQ multiplex PCR; TCRdb stores in-frame clones only, minus some. The repertoire consists of about 73,000 clones, with approximately 92% occurring once and the leading ten covering less than 3%. This TCR came from a female donor in good health, enrolled as a control in a pregnancy study. This material consisted of peripheral blood, taken in the third trimester of pregnancy. This chain joins TRBV5-6 and TRBJ2-5, with D possibly being TRBD2 (5 bases). The CDR3 is CASSLGPGETQYF. The CDR3 DNA reads as TGTGCCAGCAGCTTGGGCCCGGGGGAGACCCAGTACTTC.